This T cell receptor beta chain is from a study of T cells expressing NK-cell markers. In germline, CDR1 is MDHEN, CDR2 SYDVKM. CDR3 length: 17 amino acids. One entry per CDR3 protein, without DNA, is what TCRdb gives after re-calling the 5' RACE reads. The sample data list around 100,000 distinct CDR3 sequences. The receptor comes from a woman between 18 and 69 years old in good health. The source material was blood T cells: a sorted CD56 or NKG2C T cell subset, CD4+ or CD8+ T cells, or bulk PBMC T cells (not recorded which). The chain has TRBV28 and TRBJ2-3; TCRdb indicates TRBD1, and absent DNA this call remains unverified. The CDR3 here is CASSLMVRDRSTDTQYF.